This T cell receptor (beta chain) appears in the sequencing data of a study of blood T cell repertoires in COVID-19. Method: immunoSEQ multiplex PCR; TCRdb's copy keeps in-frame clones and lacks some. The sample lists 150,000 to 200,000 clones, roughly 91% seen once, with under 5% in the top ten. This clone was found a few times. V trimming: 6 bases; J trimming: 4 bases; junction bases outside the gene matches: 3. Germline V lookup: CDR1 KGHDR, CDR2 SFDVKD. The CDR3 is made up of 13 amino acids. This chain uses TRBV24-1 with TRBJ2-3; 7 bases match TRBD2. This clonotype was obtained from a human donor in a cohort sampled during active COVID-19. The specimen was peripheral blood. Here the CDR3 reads CATSTGGPDTQYF. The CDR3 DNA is TGTGCCACCAGTACGGGAGGCCCAGATACGCAGTATTTT.